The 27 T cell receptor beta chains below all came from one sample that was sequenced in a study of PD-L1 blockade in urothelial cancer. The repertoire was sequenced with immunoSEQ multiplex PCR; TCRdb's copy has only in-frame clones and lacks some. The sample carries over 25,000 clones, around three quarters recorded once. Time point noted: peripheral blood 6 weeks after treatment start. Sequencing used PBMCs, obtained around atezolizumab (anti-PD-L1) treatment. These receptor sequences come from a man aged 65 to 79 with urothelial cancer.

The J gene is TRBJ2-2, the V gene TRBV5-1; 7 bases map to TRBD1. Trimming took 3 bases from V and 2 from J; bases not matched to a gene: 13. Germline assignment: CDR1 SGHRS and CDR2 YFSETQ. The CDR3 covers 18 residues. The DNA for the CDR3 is TGCGCCAGCAGCTCGTTGAAACAGGGGACCCTTAACACCGGGGAGCTGTTTTTT. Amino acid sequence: CASSSLKQGTLNTGELFF.

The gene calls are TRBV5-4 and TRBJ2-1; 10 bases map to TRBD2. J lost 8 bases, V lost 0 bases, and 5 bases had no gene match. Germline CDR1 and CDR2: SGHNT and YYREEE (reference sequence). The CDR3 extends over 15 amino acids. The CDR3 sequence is CASSLVASGGDEQFF. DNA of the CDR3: TGTGCCAGCAGCTTGGTGGCTAGCGGGGGTGATGAGCAGTTCTTC.

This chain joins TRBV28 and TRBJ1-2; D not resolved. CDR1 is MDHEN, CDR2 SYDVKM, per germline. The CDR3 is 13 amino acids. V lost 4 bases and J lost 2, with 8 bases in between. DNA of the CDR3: TGTGCCAGCAGTTCCACGGGAAACTATGGCTACACCTTC. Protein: CASSSTGNYGYTF.

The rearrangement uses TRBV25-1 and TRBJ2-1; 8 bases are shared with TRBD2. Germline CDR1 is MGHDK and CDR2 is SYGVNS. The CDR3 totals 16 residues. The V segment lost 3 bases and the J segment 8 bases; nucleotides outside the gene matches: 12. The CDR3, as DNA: TGTGCCAGCAGTGAGGCCGGGACTAGTTTTATCCATGAGCAGTTCTTC. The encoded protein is CASSEAGTSFIHEQFF.

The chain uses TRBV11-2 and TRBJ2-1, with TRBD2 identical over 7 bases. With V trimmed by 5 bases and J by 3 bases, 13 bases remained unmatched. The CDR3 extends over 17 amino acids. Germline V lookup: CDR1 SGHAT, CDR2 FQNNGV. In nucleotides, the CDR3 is TGTGCCAGCAGCACTCGACTAGCAAGAGAGGGCTACAATGAGCAGTTCTTC. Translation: CASSTRLAREGYNEQFF.

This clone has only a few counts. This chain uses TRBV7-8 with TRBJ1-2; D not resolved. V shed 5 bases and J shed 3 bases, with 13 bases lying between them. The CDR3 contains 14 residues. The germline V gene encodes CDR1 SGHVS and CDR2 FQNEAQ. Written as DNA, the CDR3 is TGTGCCAGCAGCCTGGCCCCTTCATACTATGGCTACACCTTC. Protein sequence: CASSLAPSYYGYTF.

The CDR3 region is CASDAGVSSYEQYF. In nucleotides, the CDR3 is TGTGCCAGCGATGCGGGGGTTAGCTCCTACGAGCAGTACTTC. The chain links TRBV2 to TRBJ2-7; 7 bases map to TRBD2. The CDR3 has 14 residues. V lost 8 bases to trimming and J lost 0 bases; unmatched junction nucleotides: 7. Germline V gene data show CDR1 as SNHLY and CDR2 as FYNNEI.

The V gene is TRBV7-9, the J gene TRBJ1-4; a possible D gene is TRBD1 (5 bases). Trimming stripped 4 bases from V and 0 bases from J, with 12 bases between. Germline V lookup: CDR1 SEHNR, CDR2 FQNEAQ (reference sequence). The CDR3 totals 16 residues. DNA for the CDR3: TGTGCCAGCAGCTCGAGAGGGACTCCAACTAATGAAAAACTGTTTTTT. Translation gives CASSSRGTPTNEKLFF.

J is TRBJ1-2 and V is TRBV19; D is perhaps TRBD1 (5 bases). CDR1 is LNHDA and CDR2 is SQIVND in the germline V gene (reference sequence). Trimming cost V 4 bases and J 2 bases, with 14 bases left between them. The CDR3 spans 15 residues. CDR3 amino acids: CASSTQTDINYGYTF. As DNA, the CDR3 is TGTGCCAGTAGTACCCAGACAGATATCAACTATGGCTACACCTTC.

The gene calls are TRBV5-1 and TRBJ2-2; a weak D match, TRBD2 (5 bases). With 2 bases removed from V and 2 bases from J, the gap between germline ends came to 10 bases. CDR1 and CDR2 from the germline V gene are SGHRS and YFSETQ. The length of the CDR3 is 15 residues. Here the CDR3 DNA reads TGCGCCAGCAGCTTTCGGGATCCCAACACCGGGGAGCTGTTTTTT. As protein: CASSFRDPNTGELFF.

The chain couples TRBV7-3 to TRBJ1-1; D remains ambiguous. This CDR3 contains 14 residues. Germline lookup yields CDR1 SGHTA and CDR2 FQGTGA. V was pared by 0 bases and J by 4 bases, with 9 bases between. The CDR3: CASSLTPGFTEAFF. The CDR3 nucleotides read TGTGCCAGCAGCTTAACTCCGGGGTTCACTGAAGCTTTCTTT.

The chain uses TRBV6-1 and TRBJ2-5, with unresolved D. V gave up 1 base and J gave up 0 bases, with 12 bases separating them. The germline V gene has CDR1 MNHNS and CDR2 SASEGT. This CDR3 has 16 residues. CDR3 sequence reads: CASSEGRGVYQETQYF. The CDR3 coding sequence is TGTGCCAGCAGTGAAGGCCGTGGAGTGTACCAAGAGACCCAGTACTTC.

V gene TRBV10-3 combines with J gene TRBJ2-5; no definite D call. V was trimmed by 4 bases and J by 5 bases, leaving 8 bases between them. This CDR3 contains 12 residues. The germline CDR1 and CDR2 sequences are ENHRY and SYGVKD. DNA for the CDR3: TGTGCCATCAGTGGGGCTATGGAGACCCAGTACTTC. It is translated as CAISGAMETQYF.

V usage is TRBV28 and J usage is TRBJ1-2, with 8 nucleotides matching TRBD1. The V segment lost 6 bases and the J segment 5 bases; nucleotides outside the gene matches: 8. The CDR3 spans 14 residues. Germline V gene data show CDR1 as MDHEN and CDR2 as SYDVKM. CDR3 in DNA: TGTGCCAGCAGCGGGACAGGCGGGTTTTATGGCTACACCTTC. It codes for CASSGTGGFYGYTF.

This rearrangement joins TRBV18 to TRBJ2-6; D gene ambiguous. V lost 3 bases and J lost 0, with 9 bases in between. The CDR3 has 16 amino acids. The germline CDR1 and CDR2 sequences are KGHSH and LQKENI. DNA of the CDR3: TGTGCCAGCTCACCTCGCGGATCCTCTGGGGCCAACGTCCTGACTTTC. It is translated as CASSPRGSSGANVLTF.

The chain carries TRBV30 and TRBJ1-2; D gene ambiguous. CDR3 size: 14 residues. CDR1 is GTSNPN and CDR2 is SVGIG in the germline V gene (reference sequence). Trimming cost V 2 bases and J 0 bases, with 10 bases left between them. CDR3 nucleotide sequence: TGTGCCTGGAGTAAGAGGGATGCTAACTATGGCTACACCTTC. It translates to CAWSKRDANYGYTF.

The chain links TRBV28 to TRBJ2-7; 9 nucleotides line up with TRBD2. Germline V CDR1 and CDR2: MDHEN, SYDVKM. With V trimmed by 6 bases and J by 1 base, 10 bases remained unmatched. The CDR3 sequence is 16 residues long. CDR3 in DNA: TGTGCCAGCAGCCACGCGGGGCGGGAGGGGTCCTACGAGCAGTACTTC. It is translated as CASSHAGREGSYEQYF. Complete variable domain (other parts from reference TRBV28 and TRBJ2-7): DVKVTQSSRYLVKRTGEKVFLECVQDMDHENMFWYRQDPGLGLRLIYFSYDVKMKEKGDIPEGYSVSREKKERFSLILESASTNQTSMYLCASSHAGREGSYEQYFGPGTRLTVT.

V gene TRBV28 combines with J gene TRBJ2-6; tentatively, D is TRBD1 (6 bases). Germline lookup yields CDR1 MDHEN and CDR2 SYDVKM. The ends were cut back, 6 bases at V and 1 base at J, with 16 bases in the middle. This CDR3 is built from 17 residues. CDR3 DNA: TGTGCCAGCAGACCCACAGGGTCCCTATCTGGGGCCAACGTCCTGACTTTC. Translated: CASRPTGSLSGANVLTF.

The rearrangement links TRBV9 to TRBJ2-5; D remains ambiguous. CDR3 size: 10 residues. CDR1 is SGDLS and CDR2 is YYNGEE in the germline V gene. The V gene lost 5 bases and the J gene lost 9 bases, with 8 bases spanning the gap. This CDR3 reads CASSPRSQYF. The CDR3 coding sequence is TGTGCCAGCAGTCCCCGGTCCCAGTACTTC.

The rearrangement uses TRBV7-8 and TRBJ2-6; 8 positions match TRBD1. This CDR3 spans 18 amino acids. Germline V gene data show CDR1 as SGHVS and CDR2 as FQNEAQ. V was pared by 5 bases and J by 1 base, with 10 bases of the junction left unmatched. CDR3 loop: CASSPPAGGDSGANVLTF. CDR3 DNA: TGTGCCAGCAGCCCCCCGGCAGGGGGCGATTCTGGGGCCAACGTCCTGACTTTC.

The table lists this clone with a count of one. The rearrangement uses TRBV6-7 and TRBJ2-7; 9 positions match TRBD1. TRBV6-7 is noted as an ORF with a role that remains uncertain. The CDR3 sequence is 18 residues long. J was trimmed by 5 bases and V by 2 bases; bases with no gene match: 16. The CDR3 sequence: CASSYPEGTGSKMNEQYF. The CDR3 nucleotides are TGTGCCAGCAGTTACCCCGAAGGGACAGGGAGTAAAATGAACGAGCAGTACTTC.

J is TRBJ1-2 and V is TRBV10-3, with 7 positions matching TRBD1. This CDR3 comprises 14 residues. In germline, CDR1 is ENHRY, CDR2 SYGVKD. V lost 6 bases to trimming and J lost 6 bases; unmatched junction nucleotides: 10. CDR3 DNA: TGTGCCATCAGGCAGGGGGATAATGGGAATGGCTACACCTTC. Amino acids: CAIRQGDNGNGYTF.

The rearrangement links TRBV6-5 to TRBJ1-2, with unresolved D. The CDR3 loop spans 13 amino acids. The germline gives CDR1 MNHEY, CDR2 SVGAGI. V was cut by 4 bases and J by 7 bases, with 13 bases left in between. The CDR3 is CASSSLRGSGYTF. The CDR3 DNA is TGTGCCAGCAGTTCCCTACGCGGAAGTGGCTACACCTTC.

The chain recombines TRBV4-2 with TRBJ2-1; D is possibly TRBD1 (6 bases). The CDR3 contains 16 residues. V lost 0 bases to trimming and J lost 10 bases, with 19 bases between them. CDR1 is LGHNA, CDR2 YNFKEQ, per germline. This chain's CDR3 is CASSQDLTGTMGEQFF. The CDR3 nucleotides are TGTGCCAGCAGCCAAGATCTTACAGGGACCATGGGCGAGCAGTTCTTC.

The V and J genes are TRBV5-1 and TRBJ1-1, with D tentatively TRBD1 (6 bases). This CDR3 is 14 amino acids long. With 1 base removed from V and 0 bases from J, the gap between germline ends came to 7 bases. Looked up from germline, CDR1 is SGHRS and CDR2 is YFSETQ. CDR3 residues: CASSLRTVNTEAFF. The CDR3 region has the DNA TGCGCCAGCAGCTTGAGGACAGTGAACACTGAAGCTTTCTTT.

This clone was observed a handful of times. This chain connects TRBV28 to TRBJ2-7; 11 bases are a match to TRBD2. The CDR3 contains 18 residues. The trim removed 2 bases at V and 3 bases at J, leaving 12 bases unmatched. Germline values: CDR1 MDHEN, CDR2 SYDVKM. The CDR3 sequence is CASSLGLAGGILDYEQYF. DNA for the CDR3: TGTGCCAGCAGTTTAGGATTAGCGGGAGGGATATTAGACTACGAGCAGTACTTC.

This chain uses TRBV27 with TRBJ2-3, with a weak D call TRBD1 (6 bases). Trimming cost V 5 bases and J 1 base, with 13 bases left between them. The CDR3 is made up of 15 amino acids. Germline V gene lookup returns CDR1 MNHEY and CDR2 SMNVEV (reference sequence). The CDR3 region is CASSVPGHCTDTQYF. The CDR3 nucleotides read TGTGCCAGCAGTGTACCGGGACACTGCACAGATACGCAGTATTTT.